The present T cell receptor (beta chain) was sequenced within a study of Graves' ophthalmopathy and Graves' hyperthyroidism. Study summary: Ophthalmopathy not arising within 18 months of follow-up defined hyperthyroidism as stable.

Trimming took 5 bases from V and 3 from J, leaving 10 bases between them. Germline assignment: CDR1 MNHNY and CDR2 SVGAGI (reference sequence). The CDR3 is 13 residues long. Orbital computed tomography, together with clinical symptoms, serum thyroxine, TRAb and thyroid ultrasound, was used for diagnosis. To note about this clonotype: Its antigen is unidentified.

CDR3 regions of TCR beta were amplified from RNA transcripts. The first round was an RT-PCR with HTBI primers, and the second round was a multiplex PCR. TCRdb re-called the multiplex PCR reads with MiXCR, one entry per CDR3 protein. Counted here are around 1.1 million distinct CDR3 sequences, about 36% occurring once; the ten biggest clones make up around 10%. Whole-study results and caveats: A model of 13 signatures distinguished ophthalmopathy from stable hyperthyroidism at 87.88% sensitivity and 70% to 84% specificity.

The sequence was obtained from an adult man with Graves' hyperthyroidism. The specimen sequenced was peripheral blood or thyroid tissue (not recorded which). The chain couples TRBV6-6 to TRBJ1-2, with D uncertain. The CDR3 reads CASSPARDYGYTF. CDR3 sequence (DNA): TGTGCCAGCAGTCCGGCGAGGGACTATGGCTACACCTTC.